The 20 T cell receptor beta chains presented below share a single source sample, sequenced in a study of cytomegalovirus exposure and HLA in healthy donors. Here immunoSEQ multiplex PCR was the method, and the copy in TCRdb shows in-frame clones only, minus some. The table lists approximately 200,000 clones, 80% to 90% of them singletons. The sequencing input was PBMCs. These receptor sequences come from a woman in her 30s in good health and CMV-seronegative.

CDR3 amino acids: CASSYLSESSYNEQFF. CDR3 sequence (DNA): TGTGCCAGCAGTTACTTGAGCGAGAGCTCCTACAATGAGCAGTTCTTC. This chain uses TRBV6-5 with TRBJ2-1; D gene unclear. Germline CDR1 reads MNHEY; CDR2 reads SVGAGI. The V end lost 1 base, the J end lost 0 bases, and 10 bases lay between the germline ends. This CDR3 spans 16 amino acids.

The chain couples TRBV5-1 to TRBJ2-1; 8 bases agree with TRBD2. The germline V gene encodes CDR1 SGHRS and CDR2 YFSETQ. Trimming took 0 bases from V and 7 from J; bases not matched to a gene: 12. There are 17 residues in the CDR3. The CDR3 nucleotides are TGCGCCAGCAGCTTGGAAGGGAGGTGGACTAGCCTTAATGAGCAGTTCTTC. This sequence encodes CASSLEGRWTSLNEQFF.

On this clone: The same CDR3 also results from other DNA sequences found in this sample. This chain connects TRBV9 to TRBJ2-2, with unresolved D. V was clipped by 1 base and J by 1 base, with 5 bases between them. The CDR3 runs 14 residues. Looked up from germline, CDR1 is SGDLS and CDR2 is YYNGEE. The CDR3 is CASSVRGNTGELFF. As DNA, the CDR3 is TGTGCCAGCAGCGTAAGAGGGAACACCGGGGAGCTGTTTTTT.

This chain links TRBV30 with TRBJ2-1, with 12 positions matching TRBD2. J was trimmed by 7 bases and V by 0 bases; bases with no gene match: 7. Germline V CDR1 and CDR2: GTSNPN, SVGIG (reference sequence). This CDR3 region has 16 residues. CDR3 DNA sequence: TGTGCCTGGAGTGTATCCGGACTAGCGGGAAGAAATGAGCAGTTCTTC. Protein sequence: CAWSVSGLAGRNEQFF.

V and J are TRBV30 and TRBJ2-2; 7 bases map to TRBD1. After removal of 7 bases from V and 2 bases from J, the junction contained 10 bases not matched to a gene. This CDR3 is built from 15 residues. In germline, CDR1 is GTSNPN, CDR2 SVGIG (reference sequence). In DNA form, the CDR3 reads TGTGCCTCCCACGCAGGGGGTCTCAACACCGGGGAGCTGTTTTTT. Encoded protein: CASHAGGLNTGELFF.

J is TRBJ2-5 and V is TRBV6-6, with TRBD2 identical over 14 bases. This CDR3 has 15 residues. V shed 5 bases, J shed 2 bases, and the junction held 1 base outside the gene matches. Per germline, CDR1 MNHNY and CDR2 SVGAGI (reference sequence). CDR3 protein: CASSRTSGRQETQYF. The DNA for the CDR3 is TGTGCCAGCAGTCGGACTAGCGGGAGGCAAGAGACCCAGTACTTC.

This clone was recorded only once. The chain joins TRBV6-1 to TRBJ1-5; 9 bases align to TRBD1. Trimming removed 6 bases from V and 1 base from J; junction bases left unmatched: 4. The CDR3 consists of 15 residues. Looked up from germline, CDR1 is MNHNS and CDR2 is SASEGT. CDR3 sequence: CASRTDRGSNQPQHF. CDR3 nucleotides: TGTGCCAGCAGGACGGACAGGGGAAGCAATCAGCCCCAGCATTTT.

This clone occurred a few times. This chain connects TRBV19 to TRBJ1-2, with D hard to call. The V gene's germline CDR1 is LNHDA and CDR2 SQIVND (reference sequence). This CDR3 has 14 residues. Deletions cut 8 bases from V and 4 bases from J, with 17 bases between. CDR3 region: CASRHQDGVYGYTF. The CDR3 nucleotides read TGTGCCAGTCGACACCAGGACGGGGTCTATGGCTACACCTTC.

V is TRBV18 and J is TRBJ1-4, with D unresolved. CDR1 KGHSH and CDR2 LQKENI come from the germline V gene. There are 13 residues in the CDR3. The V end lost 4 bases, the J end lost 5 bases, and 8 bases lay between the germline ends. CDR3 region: CASSLGQNEKLFF. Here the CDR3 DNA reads TGTGCCAGCTCACTGGGCCAGAATGAAAAACTGTTTTTT.

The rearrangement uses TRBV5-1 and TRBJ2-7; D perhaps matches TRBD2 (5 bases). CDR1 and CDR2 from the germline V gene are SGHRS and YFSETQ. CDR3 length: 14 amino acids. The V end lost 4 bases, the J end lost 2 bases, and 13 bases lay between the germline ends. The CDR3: CASSISTGTYEQYF. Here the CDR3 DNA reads TGCGCCAGCAGCATAAGCACCGGGACCTACGAGCAGTACTTC.

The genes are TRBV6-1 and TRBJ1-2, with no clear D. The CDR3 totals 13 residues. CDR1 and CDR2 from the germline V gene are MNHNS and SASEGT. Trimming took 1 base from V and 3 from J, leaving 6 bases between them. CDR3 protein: CASSEGQYYGYTF. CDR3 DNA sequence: TGTGCCAGCAGTGAAGGCCAGTACTATGGCTACACCTTC.

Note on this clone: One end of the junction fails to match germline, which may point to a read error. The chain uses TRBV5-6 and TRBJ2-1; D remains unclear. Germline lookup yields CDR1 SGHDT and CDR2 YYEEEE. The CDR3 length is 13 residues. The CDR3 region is CASTADTYSEQFF. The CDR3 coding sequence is TGTGCCAGCACCGCAGACACCTACAGTGAGCAGTTCTTC.

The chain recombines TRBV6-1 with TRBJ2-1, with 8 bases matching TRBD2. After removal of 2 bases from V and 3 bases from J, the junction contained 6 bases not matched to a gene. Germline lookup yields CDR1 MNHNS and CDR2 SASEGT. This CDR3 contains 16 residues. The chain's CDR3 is CASSESIAGIYNEQFF. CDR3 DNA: TGTGCCAGCAGTGAATCTATAGCGGGAATCTACAATGAGCAGTTCTTC.

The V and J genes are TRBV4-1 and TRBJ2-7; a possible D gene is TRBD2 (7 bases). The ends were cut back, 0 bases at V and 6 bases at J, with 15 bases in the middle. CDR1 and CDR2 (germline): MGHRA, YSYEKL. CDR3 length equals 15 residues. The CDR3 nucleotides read TGCGCCAGCAGCCAAGAACCGGGGGGCGGGACCGAGCAGTACTTC. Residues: CASSQEPGGGTEQYF.

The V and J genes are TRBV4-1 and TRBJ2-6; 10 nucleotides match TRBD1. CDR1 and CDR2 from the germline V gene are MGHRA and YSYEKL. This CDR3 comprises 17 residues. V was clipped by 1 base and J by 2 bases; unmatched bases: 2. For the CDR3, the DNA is TGCGCCAGCAGCCAAGGACAGGGGGCAGCTGGGGCCAACGTCCTGACTTTC. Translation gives CASSQGQGAAGANVLTF.

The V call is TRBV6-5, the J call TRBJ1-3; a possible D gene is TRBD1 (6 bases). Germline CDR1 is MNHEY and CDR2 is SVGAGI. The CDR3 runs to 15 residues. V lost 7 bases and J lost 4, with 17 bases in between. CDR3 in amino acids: CASNEAGARGNTIYF. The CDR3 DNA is TGTGCCAGCAACGAAGCAGGGGCAAGAGGAAACACCATATATTTT.

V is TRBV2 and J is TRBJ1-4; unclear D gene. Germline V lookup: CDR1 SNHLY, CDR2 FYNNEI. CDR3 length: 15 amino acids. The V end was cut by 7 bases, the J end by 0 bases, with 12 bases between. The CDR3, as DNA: TGTGCCAGCACTCATACTCTAACAACTAATGAAAAACTGTTTTTT. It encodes CASTHTLTTNEKLFF.

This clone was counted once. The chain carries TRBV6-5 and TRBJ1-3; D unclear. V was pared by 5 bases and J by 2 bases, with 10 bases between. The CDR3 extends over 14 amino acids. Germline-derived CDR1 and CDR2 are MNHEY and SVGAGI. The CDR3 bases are TGTGCCAGCAGTCGTCACAGAGCTGGAAACACCATATATTTT. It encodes CASSRHRAGNTIYF.

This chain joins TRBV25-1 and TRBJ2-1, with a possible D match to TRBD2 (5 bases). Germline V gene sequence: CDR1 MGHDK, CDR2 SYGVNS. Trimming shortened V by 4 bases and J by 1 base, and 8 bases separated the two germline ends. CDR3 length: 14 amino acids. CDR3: CASSGRGSYNEQFF. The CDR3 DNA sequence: TGTGCCAGCAGTGGGAGAGGGTCCTACAATGAGCAGTTCTTC.

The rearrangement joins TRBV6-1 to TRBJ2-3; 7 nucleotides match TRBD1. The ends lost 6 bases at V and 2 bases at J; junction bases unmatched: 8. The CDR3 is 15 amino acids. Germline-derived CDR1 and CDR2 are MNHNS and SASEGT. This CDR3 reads CASRELGTATDTQYF. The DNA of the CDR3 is TGTGCCAGCAGAGAACTAGGGACAGCCACAGATACGCAGTATTTT.